This TCR beta chain originates from a study of cytomegalovirus exposure and HLA in healthy donors. Overall study context: The use of the same platform for the approximately 130 validation repertoires and the roughly 630 first-cohort repertoires was reported by a later analysis.

TCRdb's copy holds only in-frame clones and misses some; the assay was immunoSEQ multiplex PCR. The sample has some 340,000 clones, roughly nine tenths seen once. Study-wide results and limits: The TCR clusters that emerged in the first cohort tended, a later analysis found, to co-occur in the 110 or so validation repertoires. 150 or so TCR beta chains were listed as cytomegalovirus-associated. As confirmed in vitro, three CMV-associated chains were specific for CMV antigens.

On this clone: Antigen: not known.

This clonotype originated in a woman aged 25 to 39 in good health and CMV-seropositive. The source material was PBMCs.

The CDR3 is CAWSVGQPNTEAFF. CDR3 bases: TGTGCCTGGAGTGTAGGGCAGCCGAACACTGAAGCTTTCTTT. The chain is built from TRBV30 and TRBJ1-1; D gene ambiguous. Per the germline V gene, CDR1 is GTSNPN and CDR2 is SVGIG (reference sequence). Deletions cut 0 bases from V and 1 base from J, with 9 bases between. This CDR3 is built from 14 residues.